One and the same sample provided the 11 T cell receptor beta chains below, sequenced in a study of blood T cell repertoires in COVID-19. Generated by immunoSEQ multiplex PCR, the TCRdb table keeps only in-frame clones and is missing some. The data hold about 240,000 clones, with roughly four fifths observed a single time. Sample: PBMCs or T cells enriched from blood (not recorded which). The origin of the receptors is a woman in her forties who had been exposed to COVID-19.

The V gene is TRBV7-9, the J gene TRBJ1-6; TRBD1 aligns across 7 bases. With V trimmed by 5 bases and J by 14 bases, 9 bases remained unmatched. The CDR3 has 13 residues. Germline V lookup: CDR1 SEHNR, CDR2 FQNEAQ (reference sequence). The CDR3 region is CASSRTGVGTLHF. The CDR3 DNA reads TGTGCCAGCAGCAGAACAGGGGTGGGAACCCTCCACTTT.

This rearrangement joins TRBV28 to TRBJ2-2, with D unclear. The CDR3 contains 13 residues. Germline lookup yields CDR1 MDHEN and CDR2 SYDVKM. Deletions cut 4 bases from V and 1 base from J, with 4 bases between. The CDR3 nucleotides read TGTGCCAGCAGTTGGCAGAACACCGGGGAGCTGTTTTTT. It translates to CASSWQNTGELFF.

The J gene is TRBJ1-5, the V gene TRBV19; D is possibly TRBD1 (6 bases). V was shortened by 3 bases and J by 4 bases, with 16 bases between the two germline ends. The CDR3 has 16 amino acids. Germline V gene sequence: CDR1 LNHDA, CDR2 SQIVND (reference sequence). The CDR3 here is CASSIYPGTRNQPQHF. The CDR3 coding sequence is TGTGCCAGTAGTATCTACCCTGGGACAAGGAATCAGCCCCAGCATTTT.

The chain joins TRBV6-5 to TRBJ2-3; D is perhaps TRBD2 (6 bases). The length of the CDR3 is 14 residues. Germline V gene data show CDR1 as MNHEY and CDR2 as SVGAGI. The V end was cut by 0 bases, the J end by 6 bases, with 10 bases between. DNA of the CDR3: TGTGCCAGCAGTTACTCGCCCCTAGCGGATACGCAGTATTTT. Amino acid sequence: CASSYSPLADTQYF.

CDR3 loop: CASSYQGYQETQYF. The CDR3 nucleotides are TGTGCCAGCAGTTACCAGGGGTACCAAGAGACCCAGTACTTC. The chain joins TRBV6-2 or TRBV6-3 to TRBJ2-5; D is possibly TRBD1 (6 bases). The germline V gene encodes CDR1 MNHEY and CDR2 SVGEGT. V was trimmed by 2 bases and J by 0 bases, leaving 7 bases between them. The CDR3 consists of 14 residues.

The CDR3 DNA sequence: TGTGCCAGCAGCGCGGACTCGGGCCTTAGGGGCTACACCTTC. Translation: CASSADSGLRGYTF. V and J are TRBV9 and TRBJ1-2, with D hard to call. From germline, CDR1 is SGDLS and CDR2 YYNGEE. The CDR3 covers 14 residues. With 3 bases removed from V and 8 bases from J, the gap between germline ends came to 17 bases.

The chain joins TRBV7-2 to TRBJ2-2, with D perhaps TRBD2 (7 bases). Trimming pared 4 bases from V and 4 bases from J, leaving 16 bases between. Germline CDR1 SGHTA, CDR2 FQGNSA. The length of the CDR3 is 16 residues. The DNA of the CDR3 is TGTGCCAGCAGCTCCCAAGGGGGGGCAGTCACCGGGGAGCTGTTTTTT. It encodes CASSSQGGAVTGELFF.

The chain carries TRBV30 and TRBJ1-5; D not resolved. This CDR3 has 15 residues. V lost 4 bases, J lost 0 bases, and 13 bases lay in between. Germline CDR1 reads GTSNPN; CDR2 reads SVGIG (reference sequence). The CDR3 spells CAWTEGAYSNQPQHF. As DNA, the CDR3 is TGTGCCTGGACCGAAGGAGCTTATAGCAATCAGCCCCAGCATTTT.

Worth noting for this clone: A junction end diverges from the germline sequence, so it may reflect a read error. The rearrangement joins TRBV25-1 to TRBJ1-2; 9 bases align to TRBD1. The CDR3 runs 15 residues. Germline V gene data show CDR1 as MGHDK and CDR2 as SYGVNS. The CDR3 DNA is TGTGCCAGCCGCTTTTTATCCGGGACAGGGTACGGTTGGGCCTTC. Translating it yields CASRFLSGTGYGWAF.

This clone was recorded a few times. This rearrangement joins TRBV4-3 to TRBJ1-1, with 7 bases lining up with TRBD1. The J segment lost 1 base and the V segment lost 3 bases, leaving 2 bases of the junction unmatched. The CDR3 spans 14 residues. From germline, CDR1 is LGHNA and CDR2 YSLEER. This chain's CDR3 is CASSQDRWNTEAFF. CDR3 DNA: TGCGCCAGCAGCCAGGACAGGTGGAACACTGAAGCTTTCTTT.

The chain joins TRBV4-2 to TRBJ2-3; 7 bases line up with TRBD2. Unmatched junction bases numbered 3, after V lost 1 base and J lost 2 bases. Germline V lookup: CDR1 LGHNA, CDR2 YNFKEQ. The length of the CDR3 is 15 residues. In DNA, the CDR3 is TGTGCCAGCAGCCAAGGCGGGGGTGTCACAGATACGCAGTATTTT. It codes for CASSQGGGVTDTQYF.